The TCR beta chain under discussion was sequenced for a study of blood T cell repertoires in COVID-19. Study-wide context: Acute-phase and convalescent COVID-19 samples originated in the United States, Italy and Spain. T cells, B-cell-depleted T cells, or PBMCs supplied cDNA or gDNA.

This CDR3 is 14 amino acids long. Per germline, CDR1 SGHRS and CDR2 YFSETQ. After removal of 0 bases from V and 15 bases from J, the junction contained 9 bases not matched to a gene. The assay was immunoSEQ multiplex PCR, and TCRdb's table has in-frame clones only and misses some. The sample holds 90,000 to 100,000 clones, 85% to 90% seen once. Material for sequencing was peripheral blood. The chain combines TRBV5-1 with TRBJ1-6; the match to TRBD1 covers 7 bases. This TCR was sampled from a human donor in a cohort sampled during active COVID-19. The CDR3 DNA reads TGCGCCAGCAGCTTGGAACCGACAGGGCTGTTCCTCCACTTT. Translating gives CASSLEPTGLFLHF.